Below, 10 T cell receptor beta chains from the same sample are listed, as sequenced in a study of regulatory T cells in long-lasting Graves disease. As to time point: newly diagnosed GD, antithyroid drugs for less than 3 months. The TCR library was prepared using RNA isolated from PBMCs. Building of the TCR beta libraries involved iRepertoire HTBI primers and Arm-PCR of CDR3 regions. TCRdb passed the multiplex PCR reads through MiXCR, listing each CDR3 protein once. Seen here are 350,000 to 400,000 distinct CDR3 sequences, about 16% observed once, and the top ten hold approximately 22%. The specimen comprised peripheral blood mononuclear cells (PBMCs), sampled at new diagnosis, from a patient treated with antithyroid drugs. The receptors here all came from a female donor with Graves disease.

The table lists this clonotype with many counts. This chain uses TRBV7-8 with TRBJ1-3; D might be TRBD1 (6 bases). The CDR3 runs 15 residues. V was pared by 3 bases and J by 4 bases, with 13 bases between. Germline V gene sequence: CDR1 SGHVS, CDR2 FQNEAQ. The chain's CDR3 is CASSLAGAGGNTIYF. In DNA form, the CDR3 reads TGTGCCAGCAGCTTGGCGGGGGCGGGGGGAAACACCATATATTTT.

This clonotype occurred many times. This sequence joins TRBV11-1 and TRBJ1-2; D might be TRBD1 (5 bases). This CDR3 spans 13 amino acids. V dropped 5 bases and J dropped 3 bases, with 10 bases sitting between them. The V gene's germline CDR1 is SGHAT and CDR2 FQDESV (reference sequence). The CDR3 protein is CASSPATDYGYTF. The CDR3 DNA sequence: TGTGCCAGCAGCCCCGCGACAGACTATGGCTACACCTTC.

The chain employs TRBV18 and TRBJ2-3, with a tentative D call TRBD1 (5 bases). CDR3 size: 15 residues. The V end was cut by 5 bases, the J end by 0 bases, with 12 bases between. In germline, CDR1 is KGHSH, CDR2 LQKENI. CDR3 loop: CASSSTVQSTDTQYF. DNA of the CDR3: TGTGCCAGCTCATCGACAGTCCAAAGCACAGATACGCAGTATTTT.

Ten or more counts support this clonotype. The rearrangement joins TRBV28 to TRBJ1-1, with no clear D. CDR3 length: 15 residues. In germline, CDR1 is MDHEN, CDR2 SYDVKM. The V and J ends lost 3 bases and 1 base respectively, with 12 bases between them. As DNA, the CDR3 is TGTGCCAGCAGTTTGGGGTTGAGAGAGAACACTGAAGCTTTCTTT. This encodes CASSLGLRENTEAFF.

This clonotype has a count of ten or more. The chain joins TRBV6-1 to TRBJ1-2; 11 bases are a match to TRBD1. J was trimmed by 7 bases and V by 6 bases; bases with no gene match: 7. The CDR3 length is 14 residues. Germline lookup yields CDR1 MNHNS and CDR2 SASEGT. In DNA form, the CDR3 reads TGTGCCAGCAGCTCATGGGGGACAGGGGGTGGCTACACCTTC. Protein product: CASSSWGTGGGYTF.

The DNA of the CDR3 is TGTGCCAGCAGTTCACAGGTCTTCAACACTGAAGCTTTCTTT. This gives the protein CASSSQVFNTEAFF. The chain joins TRBV6-5 to TRBJ1-1, with a weak D call TRBD1 (5 bases). Germline values: CDR1 MNHEY, CDR2 SVGAGI. This CDR3 region has 14 residues. The V gene lost 4 bases and the J gene lost 2 bases, with 11 bases spanning the gap.

The chain uses TRBV27 and TRBJ2-7; D is tentatively TRBD1 or TRBD2 (5 bases each). CDR3 size: 15 residues. Germline V gene data show CDR1 as MNHEY and CDR2 as SMNVEV (reference sequence). V lost 0 bases, J lost 2 bases, and 11 bases lay in between. CDR3 DNA sequence: TGTGCCAGCAGTTTATCTGGCCGGGGCCCCTACGAGCAGTACTTC. Its translation is CASSLSGRGPYEQYF.

At least ten counts were recorded for this clonotype. V gene TRBV4-2 combines with J gene TRBJ1-2; D uncertain. The CDR3 spans 16 residues. The V gene's germline CDR1 is LGHNA and CDR2 YNFKEQ. V was pared by 0 bases and J by 1 base, with 12 bases between. CDR3 DNA: TGTGCCAGCAGCCAAGATATCCAGGTAGTTAACTATGGCTACACCTTC. This codes for CASSQDIQVVNYGYTF.

This clonotype was seen more than once but under ten times. This chain links TRBV9 with TRBJ2-2; the match to TRBD2 covers 7 bases. The ends lost 1 base at V and 4 bases at J; junction bases unmatched: 16. Germline values: CDR1 SGDLS, CDR2 YYNGEE. The CDR3 sequence is 19 residues long. The CDR3 bases are TGTGCCAGCAGCGTATTTTCCCCCTCGGCTAGCGGCCGCACCGGGGAGCTGTTTTTT. Translated, it gives CASSVFSPSASGRTGELFF. The full variable domain, in which reference TRBV9 and TRBJ2-2 provide the parts outside the CDR3, is DSGVTQTPKHLITATGQRVTLRCSPRSGDLSVYWYQQSLDQGLQFLIQYYNGEERAKGNILERFSAQQFPDLHSELNLSSLELGDSALYFCASSVFSPSASGRTGELFFGEGSRLTVL.

About this clonotype itself: Germline is not matched at one junction end, which may reflect a read error. The rearrangement uses TRBV24-1 and TRBJ2-1; D is undetermined. This CDR3 has 17 residues. The V gene's germline CDR1 is KGHDR and CDR2 SFDVKD. The CDR3 sequence is CATSDSVPTASFNEQFF. The DNA for the CDR3 is TGTGCCACCAGTGATTCAGTCCCGACGGCCTCCTTCAATGAGCAGTTCTTT.